Each of the 5 T cell receptor beta chains below was sequenced from the same sample in a study of T-cell memory formation after mild COVID-19. One entry per CDR3 protein, called by TCRdb with MiXCR from the 5' RACE reads. The sample holds 250,000 to 300,000 distinct CDR3 sequences, 15% to 20% seen once. The sequencing input was PBMCs or a T cell subset sorted from them (not recorded which). Source of these receptors: a man aged 18-30 years who had mild COVID-19 (a few samples of this study predate the infection). Cell type and time point are not known.

This clonotype appeared a few times. This chain joins TRBV2 and TRBJ1-1, with TRBD1 matching 8 bases. The germline V gene has CDR1 SNHLY and CDR2 FYNNEI. This CDR3 region has 11 residues. J gave up 11 bases and V 7 bases, and 6 bases lay outside the gene matches. CDR3 region: CASTRQGSAFF. The CDR3 coding sequence is TGTGCCAGCACCAGACAGGGGTCGGCTTTCTTT.

This clonotype has a handful of counts. The rearrangement uses TRBV18 and TRBJ1-1; tentative D call: TRBD1 (6 bases). With 1 base removed from V and 2 bases from J, the gap between germline ends came to 14 bases. This CDR3 region has 16 residues. Germline V gene sequence: CDR1 KGHSH, CDR2 LQKENI. The DNA for the CDR3 is TGTGCCAGCTCACCACAAACAGGGCTGGGTAACACTGAAGCTTTCTTT. Protein product: CASSPQTGLGNTEAFF.

This clonotype has only a few counts. The CDR3 DNA sequence: TGTGCCTGGAGTGTAAATCGCATTCAGTACTTC. Its translation is CAWSVNRIQYF. V and J are TRBV30 and TRBJ2-4; D is ambiguous. Between the trimmed V and J ends, which lost 0 bases and 9 bases, there was a span of 6 bases. The CDR3 has 11 amino acids. The germline V gene has CDR1 GTSNPN and CDR2 SVGIG (reference sequence). The entire variable domain, with the rest obtained from reference TRBV30 and TRBJ2-4, is as follows: SQTIHQWPATLVQPVGSPLSLECTVEGTSNPNLYWYRQAAGRGLQLLFYSVGIGQISSEVPQNLSASRPQDRQFILSSKKLLLSDSGFYLCAWSVNRIQYFGAGTRLSVL.

On this clonotype: No conserved phenylalanine or tryptophan ends this CDR3, so it is likely a read error. Because the CDR3's place on the DNA is in doubt, the DNA is left out and the CDR3 is given as listed by TCRdb. J is TRBJ2-3 and V is TRBV5-5. The CDR3 comprises 9 residues, both ends counted. In germline, CDR1 is SGHKS, CDR2 YYEKEE (reference sequence). CDR3 sequence: CASSLGHFV.

In this sample, this clonotype turned up once. V and J are TRBV24-1 and TRBJ1-5; 7 nucleotides line up with TRBD1. The CDR3 is 15 amino acids. The germline gives CDR1 KGHDR, CDR2 SFDVKD. J was trimmed by 9 bases and V by 3 bases; bases with no gene match: 10. CDR3 coding DNA: TGTGCCACCAGTGATCCCAGACAGGGTGGCTGGCCCCAGCATTTT. It is translated as CATSDPRQGGWPQHF.